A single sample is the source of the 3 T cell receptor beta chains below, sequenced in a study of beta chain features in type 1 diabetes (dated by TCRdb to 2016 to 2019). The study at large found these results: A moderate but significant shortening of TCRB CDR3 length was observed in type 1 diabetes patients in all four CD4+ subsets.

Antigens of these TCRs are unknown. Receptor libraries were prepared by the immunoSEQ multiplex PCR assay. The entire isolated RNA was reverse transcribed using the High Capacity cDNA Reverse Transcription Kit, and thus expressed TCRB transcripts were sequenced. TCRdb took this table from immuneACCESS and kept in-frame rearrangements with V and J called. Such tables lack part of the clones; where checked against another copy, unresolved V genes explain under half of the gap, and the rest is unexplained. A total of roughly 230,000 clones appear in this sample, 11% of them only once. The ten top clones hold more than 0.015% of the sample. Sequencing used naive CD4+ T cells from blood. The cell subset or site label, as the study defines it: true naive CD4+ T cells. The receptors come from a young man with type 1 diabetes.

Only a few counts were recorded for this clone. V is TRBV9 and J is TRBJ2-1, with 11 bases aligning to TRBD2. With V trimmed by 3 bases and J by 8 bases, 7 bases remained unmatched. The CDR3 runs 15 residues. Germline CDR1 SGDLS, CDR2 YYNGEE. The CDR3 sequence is CASSATSGGFDEQFF. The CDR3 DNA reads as TGTGCCAGCAGCGCAACTAGCGGGGGTTTCGATGAGCAGTTCTTC.

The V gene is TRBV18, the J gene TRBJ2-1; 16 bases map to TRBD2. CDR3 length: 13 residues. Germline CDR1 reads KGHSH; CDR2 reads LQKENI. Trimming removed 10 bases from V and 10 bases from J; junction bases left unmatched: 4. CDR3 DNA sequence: TGTGCCACATCGGGACTAGCGGGGGGGGAGCAGTTCTTC. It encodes CATSGLAGGEQFF.

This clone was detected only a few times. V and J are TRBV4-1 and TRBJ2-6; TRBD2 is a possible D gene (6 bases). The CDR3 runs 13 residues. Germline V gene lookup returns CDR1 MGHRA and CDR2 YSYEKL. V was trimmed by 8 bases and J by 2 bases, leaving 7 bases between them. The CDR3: CASRGTGANVLTF. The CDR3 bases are TGCGCCAGCCGGGGGACTGGGGCCAACGTCCTGACTTTC.